What follows are 18 T cell receptor beta chains derived from one specimen sequenced in a study of metastatic and nonmetastatic thyroid tumors. No treatment of any kind had been given to any patient before thyroid surgery. From the PCR reads, TCRdb re-called clones with MiXCR. The data hold over 20,000 clones, with 25% to 30% observed a single time. Sequencing input: blood. The receptors shown here come from a female donor with papillary thyroid cancer or a benign thyroid nodule (not recorded which). Some clones in this sample may be carry-over from other donors' samples.

This clone turned up a few times. The CDR3 DNA is TGTGCCAGCAGTGTTGGACAGGGGACCGGGGCCAACGTCCTGACTTTC. It encodes CASSVGQGTGANVLTF. The V gene is TRBV6-4, the J gene TRBJ2-6; TRBD1 matches at 9 bases. The J segment lost 4 bases and the V segment lost 4 bases, leaving 5 bases of the junction unmatched. Germline V lookup: CDR1 MRHNA, CDR2 SNTAGT. The CDR3 consists of 16 residues.

The rearrangement links TRBV4-3 to TRBJ2-7, with 9 positions matching TRBD2. The CDR3 has 14 residues. Germline V lookup: CDR1 LGHNA, CDR2 YSLEER. V lost 0 bases, J lost 3 bases, and 0 bases stayed unmatched. The CDR3 coding sequence is TGCGCCAGCAGCCAAGAGACTAGCGGCTACGAGCAGTACTTC. This sequence encodes CASSQETSGYEQYF.

The table lists this clone with many counts. The V call is TRBV5-4, the J call TRBJ2-7, with 11 nucleotides matching TRBD1. Losses at the gene ends were 3 bases for V and 3 bases for J; bases not matched to a gene: 2. CDR1 and CDR2 (germline): SGHNT, YYREEE (reference sequence). This CDR3 is built from 14 residues. For the CDR3, the DNA is TGTGCCAGCAGCTCGGGACAGGGGGACTACGAGCAGTACTTC. Its protein product is CASSSGQGDYEQYF.

The chain uses TRBV6-1 and TRBJ1-1, with TRBD1 as a possible D gene (5 bases). The CDR3 is 15 residues long. With 7 bases removed from V and 4 bases from J, the gap between germline ends came to 19 bases. Germline V gene lookup returns CDR1 MNHNS and CDR2 SASEGT. This CDR3 reads CASKATDTRGTEAFF. CDR3 nucleotide sequence: TGTGCCAGCAAAGCGACAGACACACGGGGCACTGAAGCTTTCTTT.

This clone was detected many times. Being one base from a much bigger clone, this may be a read error. This chain connects TRBV13 to TRBJ2-5; the D gene is possibly TRBD1 (8 bases). Germline V CDR1 and CDR2: PRHDT, FYEKMQ (reference sequence). This CDR3 is built from 14 residues. CDR3 in amino acids: CVSSGAGGIETQYF. CDR3 coding DNA: TGTGTCAGCAGCGGGGCAGGGGGCATCGAGACCCAGTACTTC.

This clone was seen many times. This chain links TRBV6-2 or TRBV6-3 with TRBJ2-5; no firm D call. V was trimmed by 5 bases and J by 5 bases, leaving 9 bases between them. The CDR3 is 12 residues long. Germline loops: CDR1 MNHEY, CDR2 SVGEGT. This chain's CDR3 is CASSRGFETQYF. The CDR3 bases are TGTGCCAGCAGTCGCGGCTTCGAGACCCAGTACTTC.

The gene calls are TRBV20-1 and TRBJ1-1; D perhaps matches TRBD1 (5 bases). Germline loops: CDR1 DFQATT, CDR2 SNEGSKA (reference sequence). V lost 4 bases and J 8 bases, leaving 14 bases between the germline ends. There are 12 residues in the CDR3. The chain's CDR3 is CSATGGVTEAFF. CDR3 bases: TGCAGTGCTACTGGGGGTGTGACCGAAGCTTTCTTT.

The chain links TRBV7-9 to TRBJ2-5; 12 positions agree with TRBD2. Near its end, the DNA agrees better with TRBJ2-1, so the J call may be wrong. Germline loops: CDR1 SEHNR, CDR2 FQNEAQ (reference sequence). This CDR3 has 15 amino acids. Here the CDR3 DNA reads TGTGCCAGCAGCTCCACTAGCGGGGGGCGGGATGAGCAGTTCTTC. It encodes CASSSTSGGRDEQFF.

This clone came up a few times. J is TRBJ2-7 and V is TRBV11-2; 11 nucleotides line up with TRBD2. The CDR3 has 17 amino acids. The V gene's germline CDR1 is SGHAT and CDR2 FQNNGV. J gave up 4 bases and V 5 bases, and 13 bases lay outside the gene matches. The chain's CDR3 is CASSVSGGLAGYYEQYF. The CDR3 DNA follows: TGTGCCAGCAGCGTAAGTGGAGGACTAGCGGGTTATTACGAGCAGTACTTC. Drawing the rest from reference TRBV11-2 and TRBJ2-7, the complete variable domain is EAGVAQSPRYKIIEKRQSVAFWCNPISGHATLYWYQQILGQGPKLLIQFQNNGVVDDSQLPKDRFSAERLKGVDSTLKIQPAKLEDSAVYLCASSVSGGLAGYYEQYFGPGTRLTVT.

By sample share, this clone is medium-sized. V is TRBV5-1 and J is TRBJ1-3; TRBD1 is a possible D gene (6 bases). V lost 3 bases, J lost 0 bases, and 10 bases lay in between. The CDR3 covers 15 residues. Germline V gene lookup returns CDR1 SGHRS and CDR2 YFSETQ. CDR3 bases: TGCGCCAGCAGCTATACAGGGAGCTCTGGAAACACCATATATTTT. It encodes CASSYTGSSGNTIYF.

The rearrangement links TRBV6-5 to TRBJ2-7; 11 bases match TRBD1. With 2 bases clipped from V and 6 bases from J, the junction kept 6 bases outside the gene matches. There are 15 residues in the CDR3. Germline V CDR1 and CDR2: MNHEY, SVGAGI. The CDR3, as DNA: TGTGCCAGCAGTTACCCGGGACAGGGGGAAGGCGAGCAGTACTTC. Its protein product is CASSYPGQGEGEQYF.

The genes are TRBV18 and TRBJ2-1; D is unresolved. There are 15 residues in the CDR3. Germline CDR1 KGHSH, CDR2 LQKENI. Trimming pared 3 bases from V and 7 bases from J, leaving 16 bases between. CDR3: CASSPSSERWNEQFF. In DNA form, the CDR3 reads TGTGCCAGCTCACCCTCCTCTGAGAGGTGGAATGAGCAGTTCTTC.

This clone was seen a few times. The rearrangement uses TRBV12-3 or TRBV12-4 and TRBJ1-1; 7 bases map to TRBD1. The CDR3 runs to 14 residues. V shed 1 base, J shed 5 bases, and the junction held 4 bases outside the gene matches. The CDR3 region has the DNA TGTGCCAGCAGTTTAGGACAGGGAGGGACTGAAGCTTTCTTT. Translating gives CASSLGQGGTEAFF.

This clone was seen many times. The gene calls are TRBV5-8 and TRBJ2-7, with D maybe TRBD1 (5 bases). The germline CDR1 and CDR2 sequences are SGHTS and YDEGEE. This CDR3 spans 15 amino acids. V was clipped by 4 bases and J by 0 bases, with 14 bases between them. The CDR3 bases are TGTGCCAGCAGCCGCAGGGCTCACCTCTCCTACGAGCAGTACTTC. This sequence encodes CASSRRAHLSYEQYF.

This clone was found many times. This chain connects TRBV20-1 to TRBJ1-3; D is possibly TRBD1 (6 bases). Germline V CDR1 and CDR2: DFQATT, SNEGSKA (reference sequence). The ends were cut back, 1 base at V and 7 bases at J, with 17 bases in the middle. There are 15 residues in the CDR3. CDR3 coding DNA: TGCAGTGCTAGAGCCCCGCAGGGGTATGGGAACACCATATATTTT. This sequence encodes CSARAPQGYGNTIYF.

Within the sample, this clone is medium-sized. The chain uses TRBV5-1 and TRBJ1-3; 9 bases agree with TRBD1. Germline V lookup: CDR1 SGHRS, CDR2 YFSETQ. This CDR3 comprises 13 residues. V shed 7 bases, J shed 4 bases, and the junction held 3 bases outside the gene matches. This CDR3 reads CASRTGEGNTIYF. The CDR3 DNA reads as TGCGCCAGCCGGACAGGGGAAGGAAACACCATATATTTT.

This clone was counted a few times. V gene TRBV27 combines with J gene TRBJ2-7; 12 bases align to TRBD2. The germline gives CDR1 MNHEY, CDR2 SMNVEV (reference sequence). J gave up 4 bases and V 6 bases, and 7 bases lay outside the gene matches. This CDR3 has 15 residues. This CDR3 reads CASSFGLAGYYEQYF. The CDR3 nucleotides are TGTGCCAGCAGCTTCGGACTAGCGGGATATTACGAGCAGTACTTC.

This clone has a count of ten or more. V usage is TRBV7-9 and J usage is TRBJ2-7; weak D call: TRBD1 (6 bases). The V and J ends lost 6 bases and 4 bases respectively, with 22 bases between them. The CDR3 runs to 16 residues. Germline loops: CDR1 SEHNR, CDR2 FQNEAQ (reference sequence). The CDR3 protein is CASSRYTGTTQYEQYF. The CDR3 DNA reads as TGTGCCAGCAGTAGATATACCGGGACAACCCAATACGAGCAGTACTTC.